This T cell receptor (beta chain) stems from a study of shared clonotypes between healthy human individuals. Profiled with immunoSEQ multiplex PCR; TCRdb holds only in-frame clones, not every one. The sample consists of around 2.1 million clones, about 92% of them appearing once. The naive CD8 population came from CD45RO-negative cells selected for CCR7, without terminally differentiated effector memory CD45RA+ cells. The CDR3 spans 12 residues. The V end lost 6 bases, the J end lost 7 bases, and 12 bases lay between the germline ends. Germline lookup yields CDR1 MDHEN and CDR2 SYDVKM. Sequenced input: naive CD8+ T cells from PBMCs. V and J are TRBV28 and TRBJ1-1, with D uncertain. This clonotype was sampled from a man younger than 35 in good health. Some clones in this sample may be carry-over from other donors' samples. DNA of the CDR3: TGTGCCAGCAGGCGTTCAGAAATTGAAGCTTTCTTT. As protein: CASRRSEIEAFF.